The source of this T cell receptor (beta chain) is a study of T cell repertoires in cytomegalovirus infection. Study in general: Based on public TCR beta signatures, there were indications of CMV infection and of a matching HLA type.

In germline, CDR1 is MNHEY, CDR2 SVGEGT. J gave up 7 bases and V 5 bases, and 5 bases lay outside the gene matches. This CDR3 is 14 amino acids long. There are many counts of this clonotype. Its antigen remains unknown. Study-wide results and caveats: Identification of carriers of CMV plus the relevant HLA was achieved through cumulative public TCR beta family frequency. The ex vivo response was dominated by HLA-C-restricted CMV-specific TCR beta clonotypes.

TCRdb reanalysed the reads using MiXCR and keeps one entry per CDR3 protein. The sample includes tens of thousands of distinct CDR3 sequences, around 3.8% seen only once; the top ten take about 20%. The chain recombines TRBV6-2 or TRBV6-3 with TRBJ2-1; TRBD2 aligns across 10 bases. The sample comprised PBMCs. The receptor was isolated from a human donor in good health (CMV status not recorded). Some clones in this sample may be carry-over from other donors' samples. CDR3 DNA: TGTGCCAGCAGTCCCAGCGGGAGGGTAAATGAGCAGTTCTTC. As protein: CASSPSGRVNEQFF.